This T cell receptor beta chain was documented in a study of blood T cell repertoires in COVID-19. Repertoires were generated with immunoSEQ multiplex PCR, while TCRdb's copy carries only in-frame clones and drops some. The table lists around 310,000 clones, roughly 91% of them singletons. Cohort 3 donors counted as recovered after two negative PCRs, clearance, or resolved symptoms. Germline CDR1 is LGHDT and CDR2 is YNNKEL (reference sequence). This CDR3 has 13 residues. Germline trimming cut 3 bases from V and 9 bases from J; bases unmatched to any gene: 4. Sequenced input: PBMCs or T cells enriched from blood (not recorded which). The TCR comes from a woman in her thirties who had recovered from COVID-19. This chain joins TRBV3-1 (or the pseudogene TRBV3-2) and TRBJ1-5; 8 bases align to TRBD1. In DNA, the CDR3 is TGTGCCAGCAGCCAGCCAGGGGGCCGGCCCCAGCATTTT. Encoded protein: CASSQPGGRPQHF.